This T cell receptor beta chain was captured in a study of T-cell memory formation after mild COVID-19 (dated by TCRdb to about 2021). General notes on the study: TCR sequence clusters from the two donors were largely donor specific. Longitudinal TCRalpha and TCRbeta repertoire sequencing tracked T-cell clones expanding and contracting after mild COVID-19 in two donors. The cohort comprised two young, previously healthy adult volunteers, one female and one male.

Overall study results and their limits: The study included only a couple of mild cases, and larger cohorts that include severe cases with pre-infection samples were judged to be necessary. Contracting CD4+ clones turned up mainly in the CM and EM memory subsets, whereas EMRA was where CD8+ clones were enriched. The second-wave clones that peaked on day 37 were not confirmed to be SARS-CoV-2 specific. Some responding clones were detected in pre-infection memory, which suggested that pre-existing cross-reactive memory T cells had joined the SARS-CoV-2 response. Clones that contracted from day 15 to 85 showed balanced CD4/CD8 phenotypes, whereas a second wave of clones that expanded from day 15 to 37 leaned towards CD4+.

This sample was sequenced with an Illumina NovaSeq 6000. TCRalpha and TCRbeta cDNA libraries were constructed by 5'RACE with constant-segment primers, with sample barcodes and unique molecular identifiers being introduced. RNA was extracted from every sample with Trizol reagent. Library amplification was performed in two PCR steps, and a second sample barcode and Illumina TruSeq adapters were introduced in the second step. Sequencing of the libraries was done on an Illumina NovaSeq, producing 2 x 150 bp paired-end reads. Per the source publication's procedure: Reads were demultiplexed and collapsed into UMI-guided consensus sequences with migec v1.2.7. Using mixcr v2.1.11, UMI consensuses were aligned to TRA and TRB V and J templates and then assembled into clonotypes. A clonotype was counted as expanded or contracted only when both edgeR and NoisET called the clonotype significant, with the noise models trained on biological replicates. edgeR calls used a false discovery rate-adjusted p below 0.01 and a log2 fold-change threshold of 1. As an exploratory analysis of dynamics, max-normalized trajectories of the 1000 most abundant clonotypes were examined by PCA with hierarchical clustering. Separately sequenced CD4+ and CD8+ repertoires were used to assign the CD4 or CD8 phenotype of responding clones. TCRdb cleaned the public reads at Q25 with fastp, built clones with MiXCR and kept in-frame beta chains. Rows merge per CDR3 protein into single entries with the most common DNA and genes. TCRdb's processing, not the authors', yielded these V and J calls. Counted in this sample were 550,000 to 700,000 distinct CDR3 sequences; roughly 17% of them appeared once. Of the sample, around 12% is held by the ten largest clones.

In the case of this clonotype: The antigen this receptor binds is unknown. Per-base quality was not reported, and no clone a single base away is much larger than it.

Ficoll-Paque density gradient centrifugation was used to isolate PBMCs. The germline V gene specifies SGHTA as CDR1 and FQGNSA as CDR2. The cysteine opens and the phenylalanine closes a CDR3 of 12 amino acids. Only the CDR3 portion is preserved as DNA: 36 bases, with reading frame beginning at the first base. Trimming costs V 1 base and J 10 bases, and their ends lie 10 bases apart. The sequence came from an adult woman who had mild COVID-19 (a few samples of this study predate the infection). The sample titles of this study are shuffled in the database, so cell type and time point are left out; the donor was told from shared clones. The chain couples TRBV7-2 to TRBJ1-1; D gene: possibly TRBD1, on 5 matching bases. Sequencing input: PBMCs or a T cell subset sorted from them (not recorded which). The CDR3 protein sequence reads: CASSLDRRAAFF. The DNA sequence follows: TGTGCCAGCAGCTTAGACCGCAGGGCAGCTTTCTTT.